This T cell receptor (beta chain) was sequenced for a study of control samples from healthy donors and cancer patients. The protocol was immunoSEQ multiplex PCR, while the TCRdb copy is restricted to in-frame clones and leaves out a portion. This table holds tens of thousands of clones, approximately 93% found once. The CDR3 is 11 residues long. Germline CDR1 SGDLS, CDR2 YYNGEE. Trimming took 4 bases from V and 7 from J, leaving 7 bases between them. V is TRBV9 and J is TRBJ2-3; D remains ambiguous. The receptor was derived from a woman in her forties with lung cancer. Sequencing used PBMCs. The CDR3 loop is CASSTEHTQYF. Written as DNA, the CDR3 is TGTGCCAGCAGCACAGAACATACGCAGTATTTT. Complete variable domain (other parts from reference TRBV9 and TRBJ2-3): DSGVTQTPKHLITATGQRVTLRCSPRSGDLSVYWYQQSLDQGLQFLIQYYNGEERAKGNILERFSAQQFPDLHSELNLSSLELGDSALYFCASSTEHTQYFGPGTRLTVL.